Listed here are 26 T cell receptor beta chains from one sample, sequenced in a study of monozygotic twins with inflammatory bowel disease. Reanalyzing the 5' RACE reads, TCRdb keeps one entry per CDR3 protein, without DNA. The ten most abundant clones cover 2% to 2.5% of a sample with 400,000 to 500,000 distinct CDR3 sequences. Sequenced sample: blood. The source is a human donor with ulcerative colitis or Crohn's disease, or a healthy co-twin of an affected twin (not recorded which).

V is TRBV20-1 and J is TRBJ1-5; TCRdb's D call, TRBD1, is unchecked because there is no DNA. This CDR3 is built from 12 residues. Germline CDR1 DFQATT, CDR2 SNEGSKA (reference sequence). CDR3 sequence reads: CSACPGNQPQHF.

The genes are TRBV20-1 and TRBJ2-5; absent DNA, TCRdb's TRBD1 call cannot be checked. The CDR3 is 13 residues long. Per the germline V gene, CDR1 is DFQATT and CDR2 is SNEGSKA (reference sequence). The CDR3 region is CSASWGQLRTQYF.

The chain combines TRBV7-2 with TRBJ2-7; TCRdb reports TRBD2, a call that lacks DNA to check it against. Germline CDR1 and CDR2: SGHTA and FQGNSA. The CDR3 loop spans 16 amino acids. The CDR3 is CASSLGHRDFSYEQYF.

The chain combines TRBV5-1 with TRBJ2-3; TCRdb indicates TRBD2, and absent DNA this call remains unverified. The V gene's germline CDR1 is SGHRS and CDR2 YFSETQ. The CDR3 has 15 residues. Here the CDR3 reads CASSLGSGKADTQYF.

The chain links TRBV7-9 to TRBJ2-7; the D call from TCRdb, TRBD1, cannot be confirmed without DNA. This CDR3 comprises 15 residues. Germline CDR1 and CDR2: SEHNR and FQNEAQ (reference sequence). The CDR3 region is CASSESGQVAYEQYF.

The V gene is TRBV29-1, the J gene TRBJ2-7. Germline V gene lookup returns CDR1 SQVTM and CDR2 ANQGSEA. CDR3 length: 13 amino acids. CDR3 sequence reads: CSVEGHLGLEQYF.

The chain uses TRBV29-1 and TRBJ1-1. Germline V gene lookup returns CDR1 SQVTM and CDR2 ANQGSEA. The CDR3 spans 15 residues. CDR3 protein: CSVVGRLPLNTEAFF.

The chain recombines TRBV5-4 with TRBJ2-1; TCRdb calls TRBD2, which cannot be checked without DNA. Germline lookup yields CDR1 SGHNT and CDR2 YYREEE (reference sequence). The length of the CDR3 is 15 residues. The CDR3 reads CASTSSTSPGNEQFF.

The genes are TRBV10-1 and TRBJ1-1; TCRdb calls TRBD1, which cannot be checked without DNA. The CDR3 runs to 13 residues. The germline V gene encodes CDR1 WNHNN and CDR2 SYGVQD (reference sequence). CDR3 amino acids: CASSGQQNTEAFF.

The chain has TRBV9 and TRBJ1-4; no DNA is available, so the TRBD1 call from TCRdb remains unchecked. Germline values: CDR1 SGDLS, CDR2 YYNGEE. The CDR3 length is 15 residues. This CDR3 reads CASSVGGTFNEKLFF.

J is TRBJ2-5 and V is TRBV29-1; TCRdb lists TRBD2, though no DNA is available to test this call. Germline V gene data show CDR1 as SQVTM and CDR2 as ANQGSEA. The CDR3 totals 13 residues. CDR3 loop: CSVEVGGIETQYF. Full variable domain (missing parts from reference TRBV29-1 and TRBJ2-5): SAVISQKPSRDICQRGTSLTIQCQVDSQVTMMFWYRQQPGQSLTLIATANQGSEATYESGFVIDKFPISRPNLTFSTLTVSNMSPEDSSIYLCSVEVGGIETQYFGPGTRLLVL.

The V call is TRBV30, the J call TRBJ1-5. The CDR3 loop spans 16 amino acids. Per germline, CDR1 GTSNPN and CDR2 SVGIG (reference sequence). The CDR3 here is CAWSEWQDIMDQPQHF.

The chain is built from TRBV5-5 and TRBJ2-1; as DNA is missing, the TRBD2 call by TCRdb cannot be tested. The germline V gene has CDR1 SGHKS and CDR2 YYEKEE (reference sequence). The CDR3 extends over 17 amino acids. CDR3 sequence reads: CASSYRPPPAPGNEQFF.

The chain recombines TRBV20-1 with TRBJ2-3; TCRdb proposes TRBD2, but this gene call is untestable without DNA. Germline CDR1 and CDR2: DFQATT and SNEGSKA (reference sequence). CDR3 size: 14 residues. This CDR3 is CSASLLANADTQYF.

The chain links TRBV27 to TRBJ1-5; TCRdb's D call of TRBD1 is untestable without DNA. CDR1 MNHEY and CDR2 SMNVEV come from the germline V gene (reference sequence). The CDR3 consists of 17 residues. The CDR3 loop reads CASSLNSRGRGNQPQHF.

The rearrangement links TRBV7-2 to TRBJ1-2. The CDR3 is 14 residues long. CDR1 and CDR2 (germline): SGHTA, FQGNSA. Here the CDR3 reads CASSLGPGSDGYTF.

V and J are TRBV28 and TRBJ2-7. This CDR3 spans 14 amino acids. The V gene's germline CDR1 is MDHEN and CDR2 SYDVKM. The CDR3: CASSLSKGPYEQYF.

The V call is TRBV19, the J call TRBJ1-5; checking the TCRdb D call of TRBD1 is not possible without DNA. The CDR3 runs to 14 residues. The V gene's germline CDR1 is LNHDA and CDR2 SQIVND (reference sequence). The CDR3 is CASSISPSNQPQHF.

The V call is TRBV7-9, the J call TRBJ2-1; with no DNA, the TCRdb D assignment of TRBD1 cannot be verified. CDR1 SEHNR and CDR2 FQNEAQ come from the germline V gene (reference sequence). There are 17 residues in the CDR3. CDR3 region: CASSFFAQGAFYNEQFF.

J is TRBJ2-7 and V is TRBV10-3; TCRdb picks TRBD2, but there is no DNA to check that call. The germline CDR1 and CDR2 sequences are ENHRY and SYGVKD. The CDR3 is made up of 16 amino acids. CDR3 region: CAISESNSGGAYEQYF.

This chain links TRBV2 with TRBJ1-6; the D call of TRBD1 rests on TCRdb alone, since no DNA is present to check it. The CDR3 extends over 17 amino acids. The V gene's germline CDR1 is SNHLY and CDR2 FYNNEI. Here the CDR3 reads CASSPDRLSVYNSPLHF.

The chain is built from TRBV20-1 and TRBJ2-3; TCRdb proposes TRBD2, but this gene call is untestable without DNA. Germline loops: CDR1 DFQATT, CDR2 SNEGSKA (reference sequence). The CDR3 length is 16 residues. CDR3 amino acids: CSASGTSGSESDTQYF.

The chain carries TRBV5-1 and TRBJ1-2; lacking DNA, the TRBD1 call made by TCRdb goes unchecked. This CDR3 is 14 amino acids long. The germline V gene has CDR1 SGHRS and CDR2 YFSETQ. The chain's CDR3 is CASRLLGTSYGYTF.

The chain uses TRBV20-1 and TRBJ2-2; TCRdb calls TRBD1, which cannot be checked without DNA. Per germline, CDR1 DFQATT and CDR2 SNEGSKA (reference sequence). This CDR3 is 15 amino acids long. CDR3 loop: CSALSPRASTGELFF.

The V and J genes are TRBV5-5 and TRBJ1-2; the TRBD1 assignment by TCRdb is unverifiable without DNA. The germline gives CDR1 SGHKS, CDR2 YYEKEE (reference sequence). The CDR3 contains 13 residues. The CDR3 protein is CASSIDRVRGYTF.

The genes are TRBV18 and TRBJ2-5; TCRdb returns TRBD1, unconfirmable since there is no DNA. This CDR3 comprises 16 residues. CDR1 and CDR2 (germline): KGHSH, LQKENI. CDR3 sequence: CASSPPGQGGRETQYF.